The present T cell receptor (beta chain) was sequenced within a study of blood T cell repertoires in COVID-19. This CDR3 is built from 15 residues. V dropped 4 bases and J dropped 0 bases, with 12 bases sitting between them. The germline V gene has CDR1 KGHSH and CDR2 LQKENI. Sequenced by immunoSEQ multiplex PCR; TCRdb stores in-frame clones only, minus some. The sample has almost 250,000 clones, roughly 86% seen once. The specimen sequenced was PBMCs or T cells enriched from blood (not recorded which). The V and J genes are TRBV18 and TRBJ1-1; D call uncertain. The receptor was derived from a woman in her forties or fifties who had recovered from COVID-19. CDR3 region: CASSRNRELNTEAFF. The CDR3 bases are TGTGCCAGCTCACGAAACCGGGAATTGAACACTGAAGCTTTCTTT.